Below, 14 T cell receptor beta chains from the same sample are listed, as sequenced in a study of T cells in Graves' hyperthyroidism and ophthalmopathy. What was amplified from RNA transcripts were TCR beta CDR3 regions. With the HTBI primer set, the TCR CDR3 went through a first round of RT-PCR. TCRdb analysed the multiplex PCR reads with MiXCR anew, one entry per CDR3 protein. The sample lists under 550,000 distinct CDR3 sequences, just under 20% occurring once. Specimen: blood. The receptors come from a man aged 40-50 years with Graves' ophthalmopathy.

On this clonotype: A much larger clone sits a single nucleotide away, making a read error possible. The chain employs TRBV5-1 and TRBJ2-1; 8 nucleotides align to TRBD1. Losses at the gene ends were 0 bases for V and 6 bases for J; bases not matched to a gene: 8. This CDR3 region has 16 residues. Germline lookup yields CDR1 SGHRS and CDR2 YFSETQ. The CDR3 DNA is TGCGCCAGCAGCTTGGGCGGACAGGGCTCGGGCAATGAGCAGTTCTTC. Translation gives CASSLGGQGSGNEQFF.

This chain uses TRBV3-1 with TRBJ2-1; 10 bases are shared with TRBD2. There are 15 residues in the CDR3. Germline CDR1 is LGHDT and CDR2 is YNNKEL (reference sequence). V trimming: 4 bases; J trimming: 4 bases; junction bases outside the gene matches: 4. CDR3 in DNA: TGTGCCAGCAGCCCCCAGCGGGAGGGTTACAATGAGCAGTTCTTC. Residues: CASSPQREGYNEQFF.

This clonotype appeared many times. One junction end disagrees with the germline gene, perhaps due to a read error. The J gene is TRBJ1-2, the V gene TRBV6-1, with D uncertain. The CDR3 has 13 amino acids. The germline V gene encodes CDR1 MNHNS and CDR2 SASEGT. The CDR3 nucleotides read TGTGCCAGCAGCGAAGAGGTCTACTATGGCTACACCTTC. Translating gives CASSEEVYYGYTF.

This clonotype showed up many times. This chain uses TRBV2 with TRBJ2-5; D gene ambiguous. Germline V gene lookup returns CDR1 SNHLY and CDR2 FYNNEI. V was trimmed by 4 bases and J by 3 bases, leaving 3 bases between them. The CDR3 spans 11 residues. The CDR3 nucleotides are TGTGCCAGCAGTGGGGAAGAGACCCAGTACTTC. Residues: CASSGEETQYF.

The chain joins TRBV7-9 to TRBJ2-7, with 9 nucleotides matching TRBD1. The CDR3 is 16 residues long. Trimming cost V 3 bases and J 5 bases; bases outside gene matches: 11. Germline-derived CDR1 and CDR2 are SEHNR and FQNEAQ (reference sequence). CDR3 loop: CASSFVGTGLGDEQYF. The CDR3 coding sequence is TGTGCCAGCAGCTTTGTCGGGACAGGGTTAGGGGACGAGCAGTACTTC.

This clonotype was seen more than once but under ten times. The chain employs TRBV13 and TRBJ2-2, with D tentatively TRBD2 (5 bases). Looked up from germline, CDR1 is PRHDT and CDR2 is FYEKMQ (reference sequence). Trimming took off 3 bases at V and 6 bases at J, with 20 bases between the two ends. The CDR3 spans 17 residues. The CDR3 spells CASSFQTPTTRPGELFF. In DNA form, the CDR3 reads TGTGCCAGCAGCTTTCAAACCCCGACTACACGTCCCGGGGAGCTGTTTTTT.

The chain joins TRBV13 to TRBJ2-1; the D is unclear. The ends were cut back, 5 bases at V and 0 bases at J, with 11 bases in the middle. CDR3 length: 15 residues. Germline CDR1 is PRHDT and CDR2 is FYEKMQ (reference sequence). CDR3 residues: CASSVDVPSYNEQFF. The CDR3 coding sequence is TGTGCCAGCAGCGTAGATGTTCCCTCCTACAATGAGCAGTTCTTC.

Regarding this clonotype: Being one base from a much bigger clone, this may be a read error. The genes are TRBV7-3 and TRBJ2-2, with D perhaps TRBD2 (6 bases). The CDR3 sequence is 17 residues long. Germline V CDR1 and CDR2: SGHTA, FQGTGA. DNA of the CDR3: TGTGCCAACAGCTTAAAGGGCGTGGGAGGGAACACCGGGGAGCTGTTTTTT. Protein product: CANSLKGVGGNTGELFF. Full variable domain (remainder filled in from reference TRBV7-3 and TRBJ2-2): GAGVSQTPSNKVTEKGKYVELRCDPISGHTALYWYRQSLGQGPEFLIYFQGTGAADDSGLPNDRFFAVRPEGSVSTLKIQRTERGDSAVYLCANSLKGVGGNTGELFFGEGSRLTVL.

The table lists this clonotype with a few counts. This chain links TRBV5-1 with TRBJ1-1; no firm D call. CDR3 length equals 13 residues. Trimming shortened V by 4 bases and J by 1 base, and 8 bases separated the two germline ends. CDR1 SGHRS and CDR2 YFSETQ come from the germline V gene. In DNA, the CDR3 is TGCGCCAGCAGCCGCCTTCAGAACACTGAAGCTTTCTTT. Its protein is CASSRLQNTEAFF.

In its sample, this clonotype was seen a few times. The gene calls are TRBV9 and TRBJ2-2, with 10 bases fitting TRBD2. Looked up from germline, CDR1 is SGDLS and CDR2 is YYNGEE. V lost 1 base, J lost 4 bases, and 4 bases stayed unmatched. CDR3 size: 16 residues. CDR3 in DNA: TGTGCCAGCAGCGTAAGCGGGAGGGCCGTCACCGGGGAGCTGTTTTTT. This gives the protein CASSVSGRAVTGELFF.

This clonotype was seen more than once but under ten times. The V call is TRBV5-4, the J call TRBJ1-1; D is unclear. The CDR3 runs 13 residues. Germline V gene lookup returns CDR1 SGHNT and CDR2 YYREEE (reference sequence). Trimming left V 4 bases short and J 1 base short, with 8 bases between. CDR3 bases: TGTGCCAGCAGCCGACGGCCGAACACTGAAGCTTTCTTT. Translation gives CASSRRPNTEAFF.

CDR3 coding DNA: TGTGCCTGGAACCTGGTGATAAGCGCTGAAGCTTTCTTT. Encoded protein: CAWNLVISAEAFF. This chain uses TRBV30 with TRBJ1-1; no reliable D call. CDR3 size: 13 residues. Per germline, CDR1 GTSNPN and CDR2 SVGIG (reference sequence). V lost 4 bases and J lost 6, with 15 bases in between.

This clonotype was seen a handful of times. This chain uses TRBV7-9 with TRBJ1-3; D gene ambiguous. Germline CDR1 reads SEHNR; CDR2 reads FQNEAQ (reference sequence). Between the trimmed V and J ends, which lost 5 bases and 0 bases, there was a span of 14 bases. The CDR3 runs 16 residues. DNA for the CDR3: TGTGCCAGCAGCGTTCATACCGGGATCTCTGGAAACACCATATATTTT. Translation: CASSVHTGISGNTIYF.

This clonotype was seen many times. This chain uses TRBV3-1 with TRBJ1-4, with a tentative D call TRBD1 (5 bases). The CDR3 length is 16 residues. Germline lookup yields CDR1 LGHDT and CDR2 YNNKEL (reference sequence). Between the trimmed V and J ends, which lost 3 bases and 5 bases, there was a span of 16 bases. CDR3 region: CASSHRGTRTNEKLFF. The CDR3 DNA is TGTGCCAGCAGCCACCGGGGCACACGTACGAATGAAAAACTGTTTTTT.